This T cell receptor (beta chain) was identified in a study of vaccination effects on CD4 cells after COVID-19. V was clipped by 6 bases and J by 8 bases; unmatched bases: 13. The CDR3 is made up of 18 amino acids. CDR1 is KGHSH, CDR2 LQKENI, per germline. This table comes from immunoSEQ multiplex PCR, and its TCRdb copy is limited to in-frame clones, with some not included. This sample has 20,000 to 30,000 clones, with 77% found just once. On this clone: Its specificity is unknown.

Antigen-specific CD4+ T cells were expanded with viral peptide pools in the ViraFEST assay before sequencing. A 10-day culture period preceded the isolation of CD4+ T cells. PCR confirmed that the person was infected with SARS-CoV-2 between March and December 2020. The authors replaced half the medium with IL-2 medium on days 3 and 7. This clonotype originated in a human donor who had a prior SARS-CoV-2 infection. The chain is built from TRBV18 and TRBJ2-1; 16 nucleotides align to TRBD2. The sequenced sample was CD4+ T cells from PBMCs cultured with HCoV-NL63 spike peptides, obtained before COVID-19 vaccination. The CDR3, as DNA: TGTGCCAGCTCTGTTAACCGAGCGGGACTAGCGGGAGGGGATGAGCAGTTCTTC. Its protein product is CASSVNRAGLAGGDEQFF.